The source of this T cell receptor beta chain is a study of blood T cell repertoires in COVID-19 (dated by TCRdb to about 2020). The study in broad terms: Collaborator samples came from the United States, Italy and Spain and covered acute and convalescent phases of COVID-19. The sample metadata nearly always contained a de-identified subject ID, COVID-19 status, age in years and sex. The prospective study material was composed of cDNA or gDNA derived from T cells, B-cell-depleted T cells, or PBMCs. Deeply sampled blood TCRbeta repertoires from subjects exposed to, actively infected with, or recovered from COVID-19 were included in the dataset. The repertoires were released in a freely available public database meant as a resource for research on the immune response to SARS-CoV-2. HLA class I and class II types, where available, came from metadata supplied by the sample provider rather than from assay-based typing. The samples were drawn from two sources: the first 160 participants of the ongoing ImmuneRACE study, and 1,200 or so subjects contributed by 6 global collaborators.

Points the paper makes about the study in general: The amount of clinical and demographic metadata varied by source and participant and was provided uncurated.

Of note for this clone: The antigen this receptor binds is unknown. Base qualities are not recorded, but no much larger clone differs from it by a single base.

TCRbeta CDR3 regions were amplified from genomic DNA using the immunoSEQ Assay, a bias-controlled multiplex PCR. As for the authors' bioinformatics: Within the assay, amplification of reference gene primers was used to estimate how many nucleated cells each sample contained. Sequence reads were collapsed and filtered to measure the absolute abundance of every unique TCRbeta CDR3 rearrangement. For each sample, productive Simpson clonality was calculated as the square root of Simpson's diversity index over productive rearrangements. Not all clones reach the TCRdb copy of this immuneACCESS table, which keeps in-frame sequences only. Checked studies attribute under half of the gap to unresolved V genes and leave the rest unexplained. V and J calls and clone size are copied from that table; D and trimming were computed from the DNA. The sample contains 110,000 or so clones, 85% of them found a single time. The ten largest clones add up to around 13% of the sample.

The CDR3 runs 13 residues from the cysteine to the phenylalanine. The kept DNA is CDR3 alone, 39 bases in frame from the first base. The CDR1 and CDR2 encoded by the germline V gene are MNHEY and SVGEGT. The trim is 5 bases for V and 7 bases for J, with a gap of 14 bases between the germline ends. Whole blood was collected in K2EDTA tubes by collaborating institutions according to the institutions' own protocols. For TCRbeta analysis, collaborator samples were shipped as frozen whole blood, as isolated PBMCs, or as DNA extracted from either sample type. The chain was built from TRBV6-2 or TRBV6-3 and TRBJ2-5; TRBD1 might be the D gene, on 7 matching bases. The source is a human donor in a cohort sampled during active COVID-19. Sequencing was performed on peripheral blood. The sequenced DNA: TGTGCCAGCAGTCTGGACAGGCGGGGGACCCAGTACTTC. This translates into CASSLDRRGTQYF.